This T cell receptor beta chain comes out of a study of blood T cell repertoires in COVID-19. Across the study: PBMCs, B-cell-depleted T cells, or T cells provided the cDNA or gDNA that made up the material.

V dropped 11 bases and J dropped 7; count of bases not matched to a gene: 5. The CDR3 covers 12 residues. CDR1 is ENHRY and CDR2 is SYGVKD in the germline V gene. The protocol was immunoSEQ multiplex PCR, while the TCRdb copy is restricted to in-frame clones and leaves out a portion. In the table there are 200,000 to 250,000 clones, around 83% of which are singletons. The sample comprised PBMCs or T cells enriched from blood (not recorded which). The receptor's source is a woman aged 40 to 50 who had recovered from COVID-19. The chain uses TRBV10-3 and TRBJ1-6, with 7 bases identical to TRBD1. CDR3 loop: CASQGQNSPLHF. The CDR3 DNA reads as TGTGCCTCCCAGGGACAGAATTCACCCCTCCACTTT.